Presented here are 7 T cell receptor beta chains from one specimen sequenced in a study of T cells in localized non-small cell lung cancer. The repertoire was sequenced with immunoSEQ multiplex PCR; TCRdb's copy has only in-frame clones and lacks some. The sample holds 28,000 or so clones; 81% are singletons and the top ten take approximately 9.6%. The sequences come from peripheral blood, collected before any cancer treatment. These receptors all come from a man aged 40 to 75 with stage III squamous cell lung carcinoma.

The chain employs TRBV5-1 and TRBJ2-5, with D unresolved. From germline, CDR1 is SGHRS and CDR2 YFSETQ. The CDR3 runs to 13 residues. V lost 0 bases, J lost 5 bases, and 8 bases lay in between. CDR3 protein: CASSLALWETQYF. DNA of the CDR3: TGCGCCAGCAGCTTGGCCTTGTGGGAGACCCAGTACTTC.

V gene TRBV14 combines with J gene TRBJ2-3; D unresolved. The V end was cut by 7 bases, the J end by 0 bases, with 8 bases between. The CDR3 contains 13 residues. Germline values: CDR1 SGHDN, CDR2 FVKESK. This CDR3 reads CASTLYSTDTQYF. CDR3 DNA sequence: TGTGCCAGCACACTTTACAGCACAGATACGCAGTATTTT.

The sample holds one count of this clone. The V and J genes are TRBV9 and TRBJ2-2; tentatively, D is TRBD1 (6 bases). CDR1 and CDR2 from the germline V gene are SGDLS and YYNGEE. The CDR3 runs 14 residues. V was shortened by 3 bases and J by 5 bases, with 11 bases between the two germline ends. DNA for the CDR3: TGTGCCAGCAGCGCCCTACAGGGTACCGGGGAGCTGTTTTTT. This codes for CASSALQGTGELFF.

This clone has only one observation. This chain connects TRBV6-6 to TRBJ2-4; D is unresolved. Germline V CDR1 and CDR2: MNHNY, SVGAGI (reference sequence). This CDR3 spans 15 amino acids. V gave up 5 bases and J gave up 6 bases, with 17 bases separating them. As DNA, the CDR3 is TGTGCCAGCAGTGACCCCGGGCACGGAGTAAACATTCAGTACTTC. Its protein product is CASSDPGHGVNIQYF.

This clone has more than one count but fewer than ten. This rearrangement joins TRBV18 to TRBJ1-4; D uncertain. CDR3 length: 13 amino acids. Germline assignment: CDR1 KGHSH and CDR2 LQKENI. The V end was cut by 4 bases, the J end by 5 bases, with 8 bases between. The CDR3 region is CASSLTGNEKLFF. CDR3 nucleotides: TGTGCCAGCTCACTAACGGGAAATGAAAAACTGTTTTTT.

This chain connects TRBV2 to TRBJ2-7, with 9 bases aligning to TRBD2. The V gene end was trimmed by 8 bases and the J gene end by 6 bases; junction bases not matched to a gene: 2. Germline V lookup: CDR1 SNHLY, CDR2 FYNNEI. The CDR3 consists of 11 residues. The CDR3, as DNA: TGTGCCAGCCTAGCGGGAAGCGAGCAGTACTTC. It yields the protein CASLAGSEQYF.

This chain uses TRBV25-1 with TRBJ1-3; 7 bases are shared with TRBD1. Trimming at V came to 6 bases and at J to 5 bases, leaving 7 bases not matched to a gene. CDR3 length: 14 residues. CDR1 and CDR2 (germline): MGHDK, SYGVNS. CDR3 loop: CASSTDRVRNTIYF. CDR3 in DNA: TGTGCCAGCAGCACAGACAGGGTTCGAAACACCATATATTTT. The variable domain in full, completed from reference TRBV25-1 and TRBJ1-3, reads EADIYQTPRYLVIGTGKKITLECSQTMGHDKMYWYQQDPGMELHLIHYSYGVNSTEKGDLSSESTVSRIRTEHFPLTLESARPSHTSQYLCASSTDRVRNTIYFGEGSWLTVV.